Following are 12 T cell receptor beta chains from one sample sequenced in a study of blood T cell repertoires in COVID-19 (dated by TCRdb to 2020 to 2021). The receptor library was made with the immunoSEQ multiplex PCR assay. Not all clones reach the TCRdb copy of this immuneACCESS table, which keeps in-frame sequences only. Checked studies attribute under half of the gap to unresolved V genes and leave the rest unexplained. The sample table lists around 180,000 clones, around 67% of them with a count of one. The top ten hold less than 3% of the sample. Source material: peripheral blood. Receptors originate from a woman aged 80 or older with acute or convalescent COVID-19.

J is TRBJ1-5 and V is TRBV4-3; unclear D gene. Trimming stripped 0 bases from V and 3 bases from J, with 12 bases between. The germline V gene has CDR1 LGHNA and CDR2 YSLEER. The CDR3 is 16 residues long. The CDR3 loop reads CASSQDTSGFNQPQHF. The CDR3, as DNA: TGCGCCAGCAGCCAAGACACCTCCGGTTTCAATCAGCCCCAGCATTTT.

The CDR3 DNA reads as TGTGCCAGCAGCTTCGATGGACTAGCAGGCACAGATACGCAGTATTTT. It yields the protein CASSFDGLAGTDTQYF. This chain links TRBV3-1 (or the pseudogene TRBV3-2) with TRBJ2-3; TRBD2 matches 8 bases. Trimming removed 5 bases from V and 1 base from J; junction bases left unmatched: 8. Per the germline V gene, CDR1 is LGHDT and CDR2 is YNNKEL (reference sequence). The CDR3 sequence is 16 residues long.

This chain links TRBV30 with TRBJ2-1, with D possibly TRBD1 on 5 matching bases. Trimming removed 0 bases at V and 12 bases at J, with 15 bases between. Germline values: CDR1 GTSNPN, CDR2 SVGIG (reference sequence). This CDR3 is 13 amino acids long. This CDR3 is CAWSVGSRGLQFF. The CDR3 DNA reads TGTGCCTGGAGTGTGGGCAGTAGGGGCTTGCAGTTCTTC.

The chain employs TRBV5-1 and TRBJ2-1, with 12 bases that match TRBD2. The CDR3 loop spans 15 amino acids. Germline lookup yields CDR1 SGHRS and CDR2 YFSETQ. After removal of 7 bases from V and 10 bases from J, the junction contained 12 bases not matched to a gene. For the CDR3, the DNA is TGCGCCAGCGGGGTGCTAGCGGGAGGGCCAGGCGAGCAGTTCTTC. This codes for CASGVLAGGPGEQFF.

The chain combines TRBV7-9 with TRBJ1-2, with TRBD1 matching 7 bases. Germline V gene data show CDR1 as SEHNR and CDR2 as FQNEAQ (reference sequence). The CDR3 consists of 12 residues. V shed 8 bases and J 8 bases; nucleotides not matched to a gene: 8. The CDR3 nucleotides read TGTGCCAGCGAGGAGACAGGGCTCGGCTACACCTTC. This codes for CASEETGLGYTF.

The rearrangement uses TRBV2 and TRBJ1-2; a possible D gene is TRBD1 (6 bases). This CDR3 spans 14 amino acids. The germline CDR1 and CDR2 sequences are SNHLY and FYNNEI. The V gene lost 6 bases and the J gene lost 7 bases, with 18 bases spanning the gap. CDR3 in DNA: TGTGCCAGCAGACCGGGACAAGAGTTGGTTGGCTACACCTTC. Its protein is CASRPGQELVGYTF.

This clone was detected only once. The gene calls are TRBV5-6 and TRBJ2-7; the D gene is possibly TRBD2 (6 bases). The germline gives CDR1 SGHDT, CDR2 YYEEEE. V was clipped by 5 bases and J by 4 bases, with 22 bases between them. This CDR3 comprises 16 residues. The chain's CDR3 is CASRSDLDGSRYEQYF. The CDR3 nucleotides read TGTGCCAGCAGATCTGATCTGGACGGGAGTCGTTACGAGCAGTACTTC.

The chain has TRBV19 and TRBJ2-7, with TRBD1 matching 8 bases. J gave up 3 bases and V 3 bases, and 7 bases lay outside the gene matches. Germline V gene data show CDR1 as LNHDA and CDR2 as SQIVND (reference sequence). This CDR3 contains 15 residues. The CDR3 DNA sequence: TGTGCCAGTAGTATGTCGACAGGGGCGGACTACGAGCAGTACTTC. Amino acid sequence: CASSMSTGADYEQYF.

The gene calls are TRBV19 and TRBJ2-6; D unresolved. Germline values: CDR1 LNHDA, CDR2 SQIVND (reference sequence). The CDR3 has 17 residues. V was shortened by 2 bases and J by 0 bases, with 11 bases between the two germline ends. The CDR3 region has the DNA TGTGCCAGTAGTATATTTGCCGGTGGCTCTGGGGCCAACGTCCTGACTTTC. It encodes CASSIFAGGSGANVLTF. Using reference TRBV19 and TRBJ2-6 for the parts outside the CDR3, the full variable domain is DGGITQSPKYLFRKEGQNVTLSCEQNLNHDAMYWYRQDPGQGLRLIYYSQIVNDFQKGDIAEGYSVSREKKESFPLTVTSAQKNPTAFYLCASSIFAGGSGANVLTFGAGSRLTVL.

V and J are TRBV24-1 and TRBJ1-5; D possibly corresponds to TRBD1 (6 bases). Germline CDR1 and CDR2: KGHDR and SFDVKD. This CDR3 is 12 amino acids long. V lost 12 bases and J 7 bases, leaving 15 bases between the germline ends. The CDR3 is CAVEGQGQPQHF. The DNA of the CDR3 is TGTGCCGTCGAGGGGCAGGGGCAGCCCCAGCATTTT.

This clone showed up just once. The CDR3 sequence is CSASLEDNQPQHF. Here the CDR3 DNA reads TGCAGTGCTAGTTTGGAGGACAATCAGCCCCAGCATTTT. This chain links TRBV20-1 with TRBJ1-5; D is ambiguous. Trimming took off 3 bases at V and 3 bases at J, with 9 bases between the two ends. The CDR3 loop spans 13 amino acids. The germline CDR1 and CDR2 sequences are DFQATT and SNEGSKA (reference sequence).

This chain connects TRBV20-1 to TRBJ1-2, with a tentative D call TRBD1 (5 bases). Per the germline V gene, CDR1 is DFQATT and CDR2 is SNEGSKA (reference sequence). The V end was cut by 3 bases, the J end by 8 bases, with 13 bases between. CDR3 length equals 12 residues. CDR3 protein: CSASSQGGGYTF. CDR3 nucleotides: TGCAGTGCTAGTAGTCAGGGTGGGGGCTACACCTTC.